This T cell receptor (beta chain) came from a study of regulatory T cells. Study outcomes and limitations: Skewed V and J usage and few unique V-J pairs marked patient repertoires, most in Tregs. Hydrophobic residues at CDR3 positions 6 and 7 were enriched in conventional CD4+ T cells of CD3G-deficient patients.

Details on this clone: Antigen specificity is unknown.

The PCR used 52 TRBV and 13 TRBJ primers. Produced via immunoSEQ multiplex PCR; TCRdb's table is partial and in-frame only. The sample comprises roughly 23,000 clones, approximately 90% of which are singletons, and approximately 1.3% rests with the top ten. V lost 5 bases, J lost 0 bases, and 11 bases lay in between. CDR3 length: 14 amino acids. Germline CDR1 is MDHEN and CDR2 is SYDVKM. CD4+ cells were sorted into CD25-high CD127-low regulatory cells and CD25-low CD127-high conventional cells. The sample was conventional CD4+ T cells sorted from blood. This chain uses TRBV28 with TRBJ2-7; D unclear. The origin of this receptor is a child aged 10-17 years with CD3G deficiency. CDR3 loop: CASSTDRGSYEQYF. Written as DNA, the CDR3 is TGTGCCAGCAGTACGGACCGAGGCTCCTACGAGCAGTACTTC.